These 5 T cell receptor beta chains came from one sample sequenced in a study of regulatory T cells in long-lasting Graves disease. Time point noted: newly diagnosed GD, antithyroid drugs for less than 3 months. From RNA extracted from PBMCs, the TCR library was made. Arm-PCR of CDR3 regions and iRepertoire HTBI primers were the basis on which TCR beta libraries were built. TCRdb fed the multiplex PCR reads into MiXCR, producing one record per CDR3 protein. The sample lists 420,000 or so distinct CDR3 sequences; roughly 17% were seen once. These data were likewise used in another study, on T cells in Graves' hyperthyroidism and ophthalmopathy.

Sequenced here: peripheral blood mononuclear cells (PBMCs), sampled at new diagnosis, from a patient treated with antithyroid drugs. The receptors come from a woman younger than 35 with Graves disease.

This clonotype was detected only a few times. The chain has TRBV6-2 or TRBV6-3 and TRBJ2-1, with TRBD2 matching 11 bases. CDR1 MNHEY and CDR2 SVGEGT come from the germline V gene. J gave up 9 bases and V 4 bases, and 14 bases lay outside the gene matches. This CDR3 has 17 residues. CDR3 sequence: CASSSRLAGPPYGEQFF. CDR3 DNA sequence: TGTGCCAGCAGTTCACGACTAGCGGGACCCCCCTATGGTGAGCAGTTCTTC.

This clonotype has at least ten counts. The chain has TRBV7-2 and TRBJ1-1, with a weak D call TRBD1 (5 bases). V was cut by 8 bases and J by 0 bases, with 13 bases left in between. The germline V gene encodes CDR1 SGHTA and CDR2 FQGNSA. The CDR3 covers 14 residues. The CDR3 loop reads CASANGGMNTEAFF. CDR3 nucleotide sequence: TGTGCCAGCGCAAATGGGGGTATGAACACTGAAGCTTTCTTT.

This clonotype came up many times. The chain links TRBV20-1 to TRBJ2-7; D is possibly TRBD1 (5 bases). V was clipped by 1 base and J by 3 bases, with 10 bases between them. Germline V gene sequence: CDR1 DFQATT, CDR2 SNEGSKA (reference sequence). This CDR3 has 13 amino acids. CDR3 residues: CSARGGRDYEQYF. The CDR3 region has the DNA TGCAGTGCTAGAGGTGGCAGGGACTACGAGCAGTACTTC.

This clonotype has just one count. The chain carries TRBV4-1 and TRBJ2-5; maybe TRBD2 (6 bases). The V gene lost 3 bases and the J gene lost 6 bases, with 17 bases spanning the gap. The CDR3 is 15 residues long. Germline CDR1 MGHRA, CDR2 YSYEKL. The CDR3 is CASSQLTSATQTQYF. The DNA for the CDR3 is TGCGCCAGCAGCCAGTTGACTAGTGCAACACAGACCCAGTACTTC.

A remark on this clonotype: A much bigger clone sits one base away, suggesting this may be a read error. The chain has TRBV27 and TRBJ2-5; no clear D gene. This CDR3 region has 14 residues. Germline-derived CDR1 and CDR2 are MNHEY and SMNVEV (reference sequence). V shed 2 bases and J shed 2 bases, with 9 bases lying between them. CDR3 sequence: CASSLEYSQETQYF. The CDR3 DNA sequence: TGTGCCAGCAGTTTAGAGTACTCGCAAGAGACCCAGTACTTC.